A selection of T cell receptor beta chains follows, all from one sample in a study of blood T cell repertoires in COVID-19. TCRdb's copy holds only in-frame clones and misses some; the assay was immunoSEQ multiplex PCR. The sample has under 300,000 clones; around 87% are singletons. Sequenced input: peripheral blood. The receptors were sampled from a man aged 55-75 years who had recovered from COVID-19. Each CDR3 is given with its conserved first and last residue. D genes are given only for firm matches. Clone size is not always given. Where it is, it says once, few, many or a class for expanded clones.

TRBV6-1	-	TRBD1	TRBJ2-4	TGTGCCAGCAGTGAACTCTATGGGACAGGGGGCTCGGGGGCCAAAAACATTCAGTACTTC	CASSELYGTGGSGAKNIQYF
TRBV18	-	-	TRBJ2-1	TGTGCCAGCTCACCACCTACCCTAGGGGTCGCCTACAATGAGCAGTTCTTC	CASSPPTLGVAYNEQFF
TRBV7-2	-	TRBD1	TRBJ1-6	TGTGCCAGCAGCGACCGGACAGGGTATAATTCACCCCTCCACTTT	CASSDRTGYNSPLHF
TRBV18	-	-	TRBJ2-3	TGTGCCAGCTCACCACCTCAGATCGATACGCAGTATTTT	CASSPPQIDTQYF
TRBV5-1	-	TRBD1	TRBJ1-4	TGCGCCAGCAGCGCACTACCGGGACAGGGTAGGGAAAAACTGTTTTTT	CASSALPGQGREKLFF
TRBV6-1	-	TRBD1	TRBJ1-5	TGTGCCAGCAGTGAGGGCCCGACAGGGCTAAGAGCCAATCAGCCCCAGCATTTT	CASSEGPTGLRANQPQHF
TRBV6-5	-	-	TRBJ2-2	TGTGCCAGCAGCCCGACTCCCCAACACGGGGAGCTGTTTTTT	CASSPTPQHGELFF
TRBV30	-	-	TRBJ1-1	TGTGCCTGGAGGGACTTTTCGAACACTGAAGCTTTCTTT	CAWRDFSNTEAFF
TRBV2	-	-	TRBJ1-2	TGTGCCAGCAGTCCCCAAACAGGAAACTATGGCTACACCTTC	CASSPQTGNYGYTF
TRBV5-4	-	-	TRBJ1-1	TGTGCCAGCAGCTTACAGCTGGGCACTGAAGCTTTCTTT	CASSLQLGTEAFF
TRBV24-1	few	TRBD1	TRBJ2-2	TGTGCCACCAGCCCCGGACAGGGGGCCGTCGGGGAGCTGTTTTTT	CATSPGQGAVGELFF
TRBV4-2	-	TRBD2	TRBJ2-1	TGTGCCAGCAGCCAAGATGGGCTAGCGGGGTACAATGAGCAGTTCTTC	CASSQDGLAGYNEQFF
TRBV11-2	-	-	TRBJ2-1	TGTGCCAGCAGCTTCGGACAGGGAGGGCGAAATGAGCAGTTCTTC	CASSFGQGGRNEQFF
TRBV24-1	-	-	TRBJ1-1	TGTGCCACCAGTGATTTGGGGGAGGGGAGGGCAAAGAACACTGAAGCTTTCTTT	CATSDLGEGRAKNTEAFF
TRBV6-5	-	TRBD1	TRBJ1-3	TGTGCCAGCAGACACAGGGGAGCGGGAAACACCATATATTTT	CASRHRGAGNTIYF
TRBV24-1	-	TRBD1	TRBJ1-4	TGTGCCACCAGTGAGCGGGGGACAGGGTCTCTGTTTTTT	CATSERGTGSLFF
TRBV5-4	-	-	TRBJ1-2	TGTGCCAGCAGCTTAGAGGGCCCCGGCGGCTACACCTTC	CASSLEGPGGYTF
TRBV12-3/TRBV12-4	-	-	TRBJ1-4	TGTGCCAGCAGTACAGGCCATGGGGAAAAACTGTTTTTT	CASSTGHGEKLFF
TRBV2	-	-	TRBJ2-1	TGTGCCAGCAGAAAAGGGCAGGGCTTCTACAATGAGCAGTTCTTC	CASRKGQGFYNEQFF
TRBV7-8	-	TRBD1	TRBJ1-4	TGTGCCAGCAGCTTTACGGGACAGGGGGCATTGCACAAACTGTTTTTT	CASSFTGQGALHKLFF
TRBV18	-	TRBD2	TRBJ2-1	TGTGCCAGCTCACGAGCGGGGGGTAAAGTAAATGAGCAGTTCTTC	CASSRAGGKVNEQFF
TRBV1	few	-	TRBJ1-5	TGCACCAGCAGCCAACCAAACGGGACTTGGGGGACAGGATGTGACAATCAGCCCCAGCATTTT	CTSSQPNGTWGTGCDNQPQHF
TRBV6-5	-	TRBD1	TRBJ1-2	TGTGCCAGCAGCCGTGGACAGGGGAACTATGGCTACACCTTC	CASSRGQGNYGYTF
TRBV2	-	TRBD1	TRBJ2-7	TGTGCCAGCCAACTCGACTGGACAGGACGGCCACAGACCCCCTACGAGCAGTACTTC	CASQLDWTGRPQTPYEQYF
TRBV29-1	-	TRBD1	TRBJ2-7	TGCAGCGTAGTGACAGGGGGAACGGAGCAGTACTTC	CSVVTGGTEQYF
TRBV30	-	TRBD1	TRBJ2-2	TGTGCCGGCAGTCGGTCAGGGGGCTTCTACGGGGAGCTGTTTTTT	CAGSRSGGFYGELFF
TRBV18	few	-	TRBJ2-6	TGTGCCAGCTCACCAGGAGGAGGGGGCCCTGGGGCCAACGTCCTGACTTTC	CASSPGGGGPGANVLTF
TRBV6-5	-	TRBD1	TRBJ1-4	TGTGCCAGCGAACAGGGGGGGTTTAATGAAAAACTGTTTTTT	CASEQGGFNEKLFF
TRBV3-1/TRBV3-2	-	-	TRBJ2-7	TGTGCCAGCAGCCTCCCGGGGAAGCAGTACTTC	CASSLPGKQYF
TRBV9	-	TRBD2	TRBJ2-3	TGTGCCAGCAGCGTGAGAGCGGGGAGCACAGATACGCAGTATTTT	CASSVRAGSTDTQYF
TRBV3-1/TRBV3-2	-	TRBD2	TRBJ2-5	TGTGCCAGCAGCCCGGGACTAGCGAGGGAGACCCAGTACTTC	CASSPGLARETQYF
TRBV27	-	TRBD2	TRBJ2-1	TGTGCCAGCAGAACCGGGACTAGAAACAATGAGCAGTTCTTC	CASRTGTRNNEQFF
TRBV30	-	-	TRBJ1-1	TGTGCCTGGGATCGCAAGGGGTCGAACACTGAAGCTTTCTTT	CAWDRKGSNTEAFF
TRBV6-5	-	-	TRBJ2-1	TGTGCCAGCAGCCAGGGACTTTTAGGTTACAATGAGCAGTTCTTC	CASSQGLLGYNEQFF
TRBV6-6	-	-	TRBJ1-5	TGTGCCAGCAGGGCTCGCAGGGGAAATCAGCCCCAGCATTTT	CASRARRGNQPQHF
TRBV5-1	once	TRBD2	TRBJ2-3	TGCGCCAGCAGCTTGGTCGGGATCAGCGGGGGAGATACGCAGTATTTT	CASSLVGISGGDTQYF
TRBV3-1/TRBV3-2	-	-	TRBJ2-7	TGTGCCAGCAGTAGAGGAGGCGAGCAGTACTTC	CASSRGGEQYF
TRBV28	-	-	TRBJ1-6	TGTGCCAGCAGTTTCCGGGTGAATTCACCCCTCCACTTT	CASSFRVNSPLHF
TRBV5-1	-	-	TRBJ1-4	TGCGCCAGCAGCTTGCTAGGGAGCGCAACTAATGAAAAACTGTTTTTT	CASSLLGSATNEKLFF
TRBV25-1	-	TRBD1	TRBJ1-2	TGTGCCAGCAGTGGGGGGGGACAGGGCTATGGCTACACCTTC	CASSGGGQGYGYTF
TRBV9	once	TRBD2	TRBJ2-2	TGTGCCAGCAGTAGCGGGGGAGCGAACACCGGGGAGCTGTTTTTT	CASSSGGANTGELFF
TRBV5-4	-	TRBD1	TRBJ2-1	TGTGCCAGCAGCGACACCGGGACAGGGACCAATGAGCAGTTCTTC	CASSDTGTGTNEQFF
TRBV7-9	-	-	TRBJ2-1	TGTGCCAGCAGCCCTTGGGACTCGAATGAGCAGTTCTTC	CASSPWDSNEQFF
TRBV27	-	TRBD1	TRBJ1-2	TGTGCCAGCAGTGGGACAGGGGCTGGCTATGGCTACACCTTC	CASSGTGAGYGYTF
TRBV7-9	-	TRBD2	TRBJ2-3	TGTGCCAGCAGCTTGATACTAGCGGGGGCCCCAGATACGCAGTATTTT	CASSLILAGAPDTQYF
TRBV4-1	-	-	TRBJ2-7	TGCGCCAGCAGCCAAGGAAGCCAGGGGATCTCCTACGAGCAGTACTTC	CASSQGSQGISYEQYF
TRBV18	-	TRBD2	TRBJ2-2	TGTGCCAGCTCCCCCCAGAGCGGGGCTAACACCGGGGAGCTGTTTTTT	CASSPQSGANTGELFF
TRBV27	-	-	TRBJ2-3	TGTGCCAGCAGTTCCATCTTGCGGGGGCACACAGATACGCAGTATTTT	CASSSILRGHTDTQYF
TRBV6-2/TRBV6-3	-	-	TRBJ1-5	TGTGCCAGCAGTTACTCGTTTGGCACCCAGCCCCAGCATTTT	CASSYSFGTQPQHF
TRBV11-2	once	TRBD2	TRBJ2-3	TGTGCCAGCAGCCCTAGCGGGGCTCGCACAGATACGCAGTATTTT	CASSPSGARTDTQYF
TRBV5-1	-	TRBD1	TRBJ1-4	TGCGCCAGCAGGGAGGTGGACAGGAGGGGTGAAAAACTGTTTTTT	CASREVDRRGEKLFF
TRBV2	-	TRBD1	TRBJ1-3	TGTGCCAGCACCAGAGACAGGGGTGGAGGAAACACCATATATTTT	CASTRDRGGGNTIYF